The next 2 T cell receptor beta chains were all read from a single sample in a study of tumor-infiltrating lymphocytes in oesophageal squamous cell carcinoma. TCRdb processed the PCR reads anew with MiXCR; each CDR3 protein has one entry. The top ten hold around 20% of the sample, which has about 17,000 distinct CDR3 sequences, 42% seen once. Sequences were obtained from normal esophageal tissue next to the tumor. Source of these receptors: a female donor with esophageal squamous cell carcinoma.

This clonotype was recorded at least ten times. CDR3 coding DNA: TGTGCCAGTAGGAAGGACAGACGTGATAATCAGCCCCAGCATTTT. This encodes CASRKDRRDNQPQHF. The chain carries TRBV19 and TRBJ1-5; D perhaps matches TRBD1 (6 bases). Looked up from germline, CDR1 is LNHDA and CDR2 is SQIVND (reference sequence). V was cut by 6 bases and J by 4 bases, with 16 bases left in between. This CDR3 contains 15 residues.

This chain joins TRBV7-6 and TRBJ2-7; the D call may be TRBD1 or TRBD2 (5 bases each). V lost 5 bases and J 7 bases, leaving 15 bases between the germline ends. CDR1 and CDR2 (germline): SGHVS, FNYEAQ. The CDR3 consists of 13 residues. This CDR3 is CASSGTINNEQYF. The CDR3 nucleotides are TGTGCCAGCAGCGGGACCATCAACAATGAGCAGTACTTC.